The source of this T cell receptor (beta chain) is a study of vaccination and CD4 T cells after COVID-19. Study summary: Overlapping spike peptides from SARS-CoV-2, HCoV-NL63, HCoV-OC43 and HCoV-229E served to stimulate the cells. Regarding the study as a whole: Within the convalescent patients, a median approximately 90% of the SARS-CoV-2-reactive clones were ones that appeared only post-vaccination.

At the Johns Hopkins FTIC core, DNA taken from cultured CD4+ T cells was sequenced by way of the Oncomine TCR Beta short-read assay. Once CD4+ T cells had been cultured, genomic DNA was extracted from them. TCRdb independently ran MiXCR on the PCR reads; one entry per CDR3 protein. The sample lists 11,000 to 15,000 distinct CDR3 sequences, under 75% occurring once. A word on this clonotype: Its antigen remains unknown.

Losses at the gene ends were 5 bases for V and 4 bases for J; bases not matched to a gene: 14. Germline values: CDR1 SGHNT, CDR2 YENEEA. The CDR3 sequence is 18 residues long. Treatment noted: roughly 10-day PBMC culture with coronavirus spike peptide pools or control peptides (ViraFEST assay). The origin of this receptor is a human donor who had recovered from COVID-19. V gene TRBV11-3 combines with J gene TRBJ2-2, with 9 bases that match TRBD1. Source material: CD4+ T cells from blood, cultured in vitro. The CDR3 region has the DNA TGTGCCAGCAGCCTAGCCTTACCGGGACAGGGAGTCACCGGGGAGCTGTTTTTT. Translation: CASSLALPGQGVTGELFF.